Listed below are T cell receptor beta chains from one sample, sequenced in a study of cytomegalovirus exposure and HLA in healthy donors. Sequencing was performed with immunoSEQ multiplex PCR; in TCRdb, only in-frame clones are kept and a portion is missing. In the table there are 100,000 to 150,000 clones, approximately 90% of which are singletons. Sequenced sample: PBMCs. The source is a man between 18 and 35 years old in good health and CMV-seronegative. Each CDR3 is given with its conserved first and last residue. A D gene is named only where the DNA matches it firmly. Some rows mark clone size as missing; the rest say once, few, many or name a class of expanded clone.

len | abundance | d_gene | j_gene | v_gene | CDR3aa | CDR3nt
14 | - | - | TRBJ2-2 | TRBV6-5 | CASSRTPYTGELFF | TGTGCCAGCAGTCGGACACCTTACACCGGGGAGCTGTTTTTT
15 | - | TRBD1 | TRBJ2-1 | TRBV13 | CASSHPGTADNEQFF | TGTGCCAGCAGCCACCCCGGGACAGCGGACAATGAGCAGTTCTTC
15 | - | - | TRBJ1-3 | TRBV30 | CAWKYSTLDGNTIYF | TGTGCCTGGAAATACTCGACTCTTGATGGAAACACCATATATTTT
15 | - | TRBD1 | TRBJ1-5 | TRBV19 | CASSRDREIHQPQHF | TGTGCCAGTAGTAGGGACAGGGAAATTCATCAGCCCCAGCATTTT
13 | - | - | TRBJ2-7 | TRBV28 | CASRAGLMDEQYF | TGTGCCAGCAGGGCAGGGCTTATGGACGAGCAGTACTTT
14 | once | - | TRBJ2-3 | TRBV5-4 | CASSPMTSTDTQYF | TGTGCCAGCAGCCCCATGACTAGCACAGATACGCAGTATTTT
17 | - | TRBD2 | TRBJ2-7 | TRBV14 | CASSQTRTSGLPYEQYF | TGTGCCAGCAGCCAAACCAGGACTAGCGGGCTCCCCTACGAGCAGTACTTC
16 | - | TRBD1 | TRBJ2-7 | TRBV9 | CASSVNTGTAVYEQYF | TGTGCCAGCAGCGTAAATACCGGGACAGCCGTCTACGAGCAGTACTTC
15 | once | TRBD2 | TRBJ2-7 | TRBV6-5 | CASSYSGGKYYEQYF | TGTGCCAGCAGTTATTCGGGGGGGAAGTACTACGAGCAGTACTTC
14 | - | - | TRBJ2-2 | TRBV28 | CASRTQGKGYELFF | TGTGCCAGCAGAACCCAGGGAAAGGGTTATGAGCTGTTTTTT
15 | - | TRBD1 | TRBJ1-1 | TRBV4-1 | CASSPTEGAGTEAFF | TGCGCCAGCAGCCCCACCGAGGGGGCAGGAACTGAAGCTTTCTTT
15 | - | - | TRBJ2-5 | TRBV6-6 | CASRLHEDIQETQYF | TGTGCCAGCAGACTCCATGAGGATATCCAAGAGACCCAGTACTTC
14 | - | TRBD1 | TRBJ1-4 | TRBV5-1 | CASSQDRANEKLFF | TGCGCCAGCAGCCAGGACAGGGCAAATGAAAAACTGTTTTTT
17 | - | TRBD2 | TRBJ2-1 | TRBV7-2 | CASSPLAGGPSYNEQFF | TGTGCCAGCAGCCCCCTAGCGGGAGGGCCCTCCTACAATGAGCAGTTCTTC
12 | - | - | TRBJ1-2 | TRBV5-4 | CASSRPEGGYTF | TGTGCCAGCAGCCGCCCGGAGGGAGGCTACACCTTC
15 | - | TRBD1 | TRBJ2-7 | TRBV5-6 | CASSFRGQGSYEQYF | TGTGCCAGCAGCTTCCGGGGACAGGGCTCCTACGAGCAGTACTTC
14 | - | - | TRBJ1-2 | TRBV6-4 | CASSDGTGGYGYTF | TGTGCCAGCAGTGACGGTACAGGCGGCTATGGCTACACCTTC